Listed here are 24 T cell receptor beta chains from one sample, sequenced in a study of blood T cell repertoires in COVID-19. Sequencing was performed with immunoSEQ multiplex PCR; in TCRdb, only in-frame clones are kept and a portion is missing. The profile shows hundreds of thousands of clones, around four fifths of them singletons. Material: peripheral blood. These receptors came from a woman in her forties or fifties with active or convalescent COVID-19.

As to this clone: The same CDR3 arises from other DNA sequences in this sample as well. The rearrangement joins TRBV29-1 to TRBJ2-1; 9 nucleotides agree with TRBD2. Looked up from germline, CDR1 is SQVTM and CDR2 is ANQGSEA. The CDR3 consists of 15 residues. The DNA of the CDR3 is TGCCGCGGCGGGGGGGGGACTACGACCTACAATGAGCAGTTCTTC. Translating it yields CRGGGGTTTYNEQFF.

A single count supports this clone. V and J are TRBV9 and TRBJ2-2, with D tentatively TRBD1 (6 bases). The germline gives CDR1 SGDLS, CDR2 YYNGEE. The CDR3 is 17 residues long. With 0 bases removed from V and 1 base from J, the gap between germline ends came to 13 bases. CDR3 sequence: CASSVEDRIRNTGELFF. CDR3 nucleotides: TGTGCCAGCAGCGTAGAAGACAGGATACGGAACACCGGGGAGCTGTTTTTT.

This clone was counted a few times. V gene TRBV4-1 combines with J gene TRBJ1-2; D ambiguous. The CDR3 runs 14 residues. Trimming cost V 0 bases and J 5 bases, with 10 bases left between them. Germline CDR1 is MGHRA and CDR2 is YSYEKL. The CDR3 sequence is CASSQEGGKYGYTF. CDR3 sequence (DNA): TGCGCCAGCAGCCAAGAAGGAGGGAAATATGGCTACACCTTC.

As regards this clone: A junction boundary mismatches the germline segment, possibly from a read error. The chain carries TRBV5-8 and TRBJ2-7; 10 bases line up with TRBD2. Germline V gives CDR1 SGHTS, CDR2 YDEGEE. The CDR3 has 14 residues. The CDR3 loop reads CASTLVAGGYEQYF. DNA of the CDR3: TGTGCCAGCACCTTGGTAGCGGGGGGCTACGAGCAGTACTTC. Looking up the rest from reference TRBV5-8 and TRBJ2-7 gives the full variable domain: EAGVTQSPTHLIKTRGQQATLRCSPISGHTSVYWYQQALGLGLQFLLWYDEGEERNRGNFPPRFSGRQFPNYSSELNVNALELEDSALYLCASTLVAGGYEQYFGPGTRLTVT.

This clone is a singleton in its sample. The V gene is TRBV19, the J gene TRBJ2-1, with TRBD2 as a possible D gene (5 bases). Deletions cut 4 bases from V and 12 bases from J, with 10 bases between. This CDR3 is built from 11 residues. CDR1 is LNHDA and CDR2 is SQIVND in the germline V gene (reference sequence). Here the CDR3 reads CASSSGRAQFF. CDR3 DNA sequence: TGTGCCAGTAGTAGCGGGCGGGCGCAGTTCTTC.

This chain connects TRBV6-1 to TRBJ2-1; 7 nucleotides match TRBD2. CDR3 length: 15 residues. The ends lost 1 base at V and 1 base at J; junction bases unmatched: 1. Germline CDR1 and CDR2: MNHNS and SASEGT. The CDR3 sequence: CASSEVGGSYNEQFF. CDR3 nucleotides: TGTGCCAGCAGTGAAGTCGGGGGGTCCTACAATGAGCAGTTCTTC.

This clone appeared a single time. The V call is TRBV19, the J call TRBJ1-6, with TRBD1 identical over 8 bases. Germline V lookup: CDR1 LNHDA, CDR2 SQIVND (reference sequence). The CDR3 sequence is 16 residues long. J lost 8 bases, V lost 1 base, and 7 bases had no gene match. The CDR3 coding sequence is TGTGCCAGTAGTATAGTGGGGAGACAGGGGTATTCACCCCTCCACTTT. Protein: CASSIVGRQGYSPLHF.

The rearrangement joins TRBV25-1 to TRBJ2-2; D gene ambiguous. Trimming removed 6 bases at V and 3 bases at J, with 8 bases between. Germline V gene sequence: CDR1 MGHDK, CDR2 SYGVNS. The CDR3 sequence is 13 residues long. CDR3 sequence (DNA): TGTGCCAGCAGCATACTTCACACCGGGGAGCTGTTTTTT. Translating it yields CASSILHTGELFF.

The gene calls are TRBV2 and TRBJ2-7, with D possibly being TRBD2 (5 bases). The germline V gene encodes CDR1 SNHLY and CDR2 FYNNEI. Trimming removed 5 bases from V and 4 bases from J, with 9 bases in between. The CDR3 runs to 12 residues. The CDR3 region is CASSSGYYEQYF. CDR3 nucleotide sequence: TGTGCCAGCAGTAGCGGTTATTACGAGCAGTACTTC.

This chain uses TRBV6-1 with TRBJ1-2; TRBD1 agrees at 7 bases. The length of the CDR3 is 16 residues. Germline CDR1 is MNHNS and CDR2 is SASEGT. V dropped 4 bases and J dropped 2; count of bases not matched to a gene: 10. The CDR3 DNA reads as TGTGCCAGCAGTGGTGTTCGACAGGGAAAAAACTATGGCTACACCTTC. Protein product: CASSGVRQGKNYGYTF.

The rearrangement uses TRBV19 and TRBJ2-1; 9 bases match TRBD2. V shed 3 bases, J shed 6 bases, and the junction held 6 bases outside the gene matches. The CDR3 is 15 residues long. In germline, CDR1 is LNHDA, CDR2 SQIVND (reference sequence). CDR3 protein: CASSMDLAGLNEQFF. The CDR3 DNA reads TGTGCCAGTAGTATGGATCTAGCGGGACTCAATGAGCAGTTCTTC.

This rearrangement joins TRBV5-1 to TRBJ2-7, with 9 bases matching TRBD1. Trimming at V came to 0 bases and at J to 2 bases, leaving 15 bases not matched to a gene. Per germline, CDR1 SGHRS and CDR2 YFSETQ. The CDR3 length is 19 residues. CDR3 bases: TGCGCCAGCAGCTTGGACGGACAGGGGCCGCAGCGAACCACCTACGAGCAGTACTTC. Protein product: CASSLDGQGPQRTTYEQYF.

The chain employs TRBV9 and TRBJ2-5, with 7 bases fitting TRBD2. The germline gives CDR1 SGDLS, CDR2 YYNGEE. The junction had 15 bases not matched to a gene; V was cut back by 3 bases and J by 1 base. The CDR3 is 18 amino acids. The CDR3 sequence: CASSAKAHSLAAQETQYF. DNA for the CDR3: TGTGCCAGCAGCGCCAAGGCCCATTCCCTAGCGGCCCAAGAGACCCAGTACTTC.

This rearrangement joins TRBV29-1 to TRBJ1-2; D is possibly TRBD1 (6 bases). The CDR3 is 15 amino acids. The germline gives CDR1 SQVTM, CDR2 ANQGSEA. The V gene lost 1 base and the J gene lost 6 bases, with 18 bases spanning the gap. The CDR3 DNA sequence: TGCAGCGTTGAAGTTTTGCCAGGACAGCGAAATGGCTACACCTTC. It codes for CSVEVLPGQRNGYTF.

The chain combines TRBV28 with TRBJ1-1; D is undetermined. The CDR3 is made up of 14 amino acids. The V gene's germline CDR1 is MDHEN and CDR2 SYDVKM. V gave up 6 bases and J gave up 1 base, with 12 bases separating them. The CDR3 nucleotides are TGTGCCAGCAGCCCCCCCACGAGGAACACTGAAGCTTTCTTT. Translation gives CASSPPTRNTEAFF.

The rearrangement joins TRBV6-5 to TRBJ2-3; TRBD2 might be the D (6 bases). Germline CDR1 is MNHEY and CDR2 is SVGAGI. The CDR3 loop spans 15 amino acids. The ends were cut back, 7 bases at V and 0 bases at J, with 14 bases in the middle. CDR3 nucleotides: TGTGCCAGCACCCCGGAGGAGGGGAGCACAGATACGCAGTATTTT. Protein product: CASTPEEGSTDTQYF.

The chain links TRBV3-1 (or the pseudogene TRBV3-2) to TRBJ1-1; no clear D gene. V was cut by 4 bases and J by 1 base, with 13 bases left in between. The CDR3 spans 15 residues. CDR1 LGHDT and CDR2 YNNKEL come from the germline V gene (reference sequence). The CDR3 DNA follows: TGTGCCAGCAGCCCACCGGGGAGGACGAACACTGAAGCTTTCTTT. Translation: CASSPPGRTNTEAFF.

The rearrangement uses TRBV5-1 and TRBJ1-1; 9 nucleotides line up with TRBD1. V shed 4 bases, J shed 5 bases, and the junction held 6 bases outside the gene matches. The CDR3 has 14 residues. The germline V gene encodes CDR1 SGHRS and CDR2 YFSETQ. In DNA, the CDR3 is TGCGCCAGCAGCGAGACAGGGGGTAAGACTGAAGCTTTCTTT. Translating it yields CASSETGGKTEAFF.

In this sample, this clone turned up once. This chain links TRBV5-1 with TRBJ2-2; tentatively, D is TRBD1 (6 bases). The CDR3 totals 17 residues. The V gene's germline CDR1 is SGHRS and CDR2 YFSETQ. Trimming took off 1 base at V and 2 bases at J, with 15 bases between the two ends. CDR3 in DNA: TGCGCCAGCAGCTTGTGGGCAGGGGCAGATAACACCGGGGAGCTGTTTTTT. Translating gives CASSLWAGADNTGELFF.

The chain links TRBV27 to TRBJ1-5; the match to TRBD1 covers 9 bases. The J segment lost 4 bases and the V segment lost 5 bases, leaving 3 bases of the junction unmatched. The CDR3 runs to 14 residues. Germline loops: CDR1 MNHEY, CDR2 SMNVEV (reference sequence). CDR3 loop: CASSQGQGNQPQHF. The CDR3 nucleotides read TGTGCCAGCAGTCAGGGACAGGGAAATCAGCCCCAGCATTTT.

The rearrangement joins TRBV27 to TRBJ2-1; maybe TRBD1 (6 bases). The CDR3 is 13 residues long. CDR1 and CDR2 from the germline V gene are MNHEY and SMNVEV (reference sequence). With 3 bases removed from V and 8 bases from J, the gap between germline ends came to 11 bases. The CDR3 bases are TGTGCCAGCAGTTTGCACAGGGCCGATGAGCAGTTCTTC. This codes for CASSLHRADEQFF.

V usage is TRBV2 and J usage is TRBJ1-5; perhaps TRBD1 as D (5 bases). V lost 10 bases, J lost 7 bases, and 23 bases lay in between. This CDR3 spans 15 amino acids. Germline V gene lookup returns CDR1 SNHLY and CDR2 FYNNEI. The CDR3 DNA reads TGTGCCACCAGGATGATATCAGGGCGGGGACAGCCCCAGCATTTT. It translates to CATRMISGRGQPQHF.

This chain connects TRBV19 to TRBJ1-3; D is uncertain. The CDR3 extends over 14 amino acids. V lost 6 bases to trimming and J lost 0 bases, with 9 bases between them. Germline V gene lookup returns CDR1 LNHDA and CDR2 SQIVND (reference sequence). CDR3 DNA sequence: TGTGCCAGTAGCGACTTCTACTCTGGAAACACCATATATTTT. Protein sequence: CASSDFYSGNTIYF.

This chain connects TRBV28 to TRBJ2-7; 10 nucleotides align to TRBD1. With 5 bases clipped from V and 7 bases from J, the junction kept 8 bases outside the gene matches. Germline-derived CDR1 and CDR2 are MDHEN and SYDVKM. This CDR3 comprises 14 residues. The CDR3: CASSPRTGGMEQYF. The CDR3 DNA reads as TGTGCCAGCAGTCCGCGGACAGGGGGAATGGAGCAGTACTTC.